The clone carrying this T cell receptor beta chain has more than one count but fewer than ten. No antigen is known for it. The CDR3 runs to 13 residues. Looked up from germline, CDR1 is MNHEY and CDR2 is SVGAGI. Trimming removed 6 bases at V and 7 bases at J, with 16 bases between. The source of the sample is a study of blood T cells in healthy people across ages. Study in general: Roughly one uniquely barcoded beta molecule per two T cells was captured.

Notes on the study in general: A strong correlation between TCR beta diversity and naive T cell percentage was seen.

Primers used in a second PCR of roughly 6 to 12 cycles were a sample-barcoded 5' primer and a J-beta primer mix. Every single cDNA molecule received a tag from a template-switch adaptor with 12 random nucleotides. From the 5' RACE reads, TCRdb called clonotypes with MiXCR, one entry per CDR3 protein. The data hold 780,000 or so distinct CDR3 sequences, with roughly three fifths observed a single time. The TCR originated in a man aged 35 to 55 in good health. V gene TRBV6-5 combines with J gene TRBJ2-7; the D call may be TRBD1 or TRBD2 (5 bases each). Sequencing was done on a sample of blood. DNA for the CDR3: TGTGCCAGCAGCCTAATGGGGGTGGAAGAGCAGTACTTC. It codes for CASSLMGVEEQYF.